A selection of T cell receptor beta chains follows, all from one sample in a study of T cells of healthy individuals. TCRdb reprocessed the 5' RACE reads via MiXCR and lists one record per CDR3 protein. The data hold 100,000 or so distinct CDR3 sequences, with around 17% observed a single time. Every receptor here comes from a human donor in good health. Both conserved end residues are part of each CDR3. D genes are given only for firm matches. Expanded clones are given a class, and other clones once, few, many or no size at all.

-,TRBJ2-7,TRBV5-5,-,12,CASSPISYEQYF,TGTGCCAGCAGCCCGATCTCCTACGAGCAGTACTTC
TRBD2,TRBJ2-3,TRBV6-6,-,14,CASRLAGSTDTQYF,TGTGCCAGCAGACTAGCGGGGAGCACAGATACGCAGTATTTT
TRBD2,TRBJ2-3,TRBV6-2/TRBV6-3,-,15,CASSYSSGTRDTQYF,TGTGCCAGCAGTTACTCTAGCGGGACCCGGGATACGCAGTATTTT
TRBD2,TRBJ2-7,TRBV7-2,few,15,CASSVTSGITYEQYF,TGTGCCAGCAGCGTGACTAGCGGGATAACCTACGAGCAGTACTTC
TRBD1,TRBJ1-4,TRBV28,many,16,CASSLGTAGTNEKLFF,TGTGCCAGCAGTTTGGGGACAGCCGGAACTAATGAAAAACTGTTTTTT
-,TRBJ1-4,TRBV12-3/TRBV12-4,many,13,CASSWGGDEKLFF,TGTGCCAGCAGTTGGGGAGGCGATGAAAAACTGTTTTTT
TRBD2,TRBJ2-5,TRBV6-1,once,14,CASRPGLAGETQYF,TGTGCCAGCAGGCCGGGACTAGCCGGGGAGACCCAGTACTTC
-,TRBJ2-1,TRBV5-1,many,15,CASFSATPGDNEQFF,TGCGCCAGCTTTTCTGCCACGCCCGGGGACAATGAGCAGTTCTTC
TRBD1,TRBJ1-5,TRBV28,few,16,CASRLGTGGLNQPQHF,TGTGCCAGCAGGCTAGGGACAGGGGGTCTTAATCAGCCCCAGCATTTT
-,TRBJ1-5,TRBV28,many,13,CASSLWQNQPQHF,TGTGCCAGCAGTTTATGGCAGAATCAGCCCCAGCATTTT
-,TRBJ2-1,TRBV5-1,-,15,CASSLESGSYNEQFF,TGCGCCAGCAGCTTGGAATCAGGCTCCTACAATGAGCAGTTCTTC
TRBD2,TRBJ2-5,TRBV6-5,-,14,CASSRGTISGTQYF,TGTGCCAGCAGCCGTGGGACTATTAGTGGGACCCAGTACTTC
TRBD1,TRBJ2-5,TRBV28,few,14,CASMLGQGTETQYF,TGTGCCAGCATGCTGGGACAGGGGACGGAGACCCAGTACTTC
-,TRBJ2-3,TRBV6-5,few,16,CASSYWGVGGTDTQYF,TGTGCCAGCAGTTACTGGGGGGTTGGGGGCACAGATACGCAGTATTTT
TRBD1,TRBJ1-2,TRBV27,many,14,CASSPLDRGYGYTF,TGTGCCAGCAGTCCCCTGGACAGGGGTTATGGCTACACCTTC
-,TRBJ1-5,TRBV20-1,-,15,CSARDSNLGDQPQHF,TGCAGTGCTAGAGATAGCAACCTTGGAGATCAGCCCCAGCATTTT
-,TRBJ1-1,TRBV5-1,-,13,CASRGTENTEAFF,TGCGCCAGCAGGGGTACAGAAAACACTGAAGCTTTCTTT
-,TRBJ2-6,TRBV27,few,15,CASSLWGAGANVLTF,TGTGCCAGCAGTTTATGGGGAGCTGGGGCCAACGTCCTGACTTTC
-,TRBJ2-3,TRBV4-3,-,17,CASSHGGGPSQADTQYF,TGCGCCAGCAGCCATGGGGGAGGACCATCTCAGGCGGATACGCAGTATTTT
TRBD2,TRBJ2-1,TRBV7-3,-,15,CASSSGTSAYNEQFF,TGTGCCAGCAGTTCCGGGACTAGCGCCTACAATGAGCAGTTCTTC
-,TRBJ2-7,TRBV10-3,-,12,CAISLRRGEQYF,TGTGCCATCAGTCTCCGCAGAGGGGAGCAGTACTTC
-,TRBJ2-5,TRBV30,few,12,CAYEDQERTQYF,TGTGCCTATGAGGATCAAGAACGGACCCAGTACTTC
TRBD2,TRBJ2-1,TRBV7-8,-,19,CASSLDRVLAGVPYNEQFF,TGTGCCAGCAGCCTCGACAGGGTCCTAGCGGGGGTTCCCTACAATGAGCAGTTCTTC
TRBD1,TRBJ2-7,TRBV20-1,many,14,CSARMDRSSYEQYF,TGCAGTGCTAGGATGGACAGGAGCTCCTACGAGCAGTACTTC
-,TRBJ2-3,TRBV6-2/TRBV6-3,few,11,CASSYSRTQYF,TGTGCCAGCAGTTACAGCAGGACGCAGTATTTT
TRBD2,TRBJ2-3,TRBV7-9,-,15,CASSTRRGGADTQYF,TGTGCCAGCAGCACACGGCGGGGGGGGGCCGATACGCAGTATTTT
-,TRBJ2-7,TRBV9,-,9,CARPPMEYF,TGTGCCAGGCCCCCGATGGAGTACTTC
-,TRBJ2-1,TRBV24-1,few,15,CATSDLHSSVREQFF,TGTGCCACCAGTGATTTGCACTCCTCTGTTCGGGAGCAGTTCTTC
-,TRBJ2-3,TRBV2,-,15,CASSDPGKSTDTQYF,TGTGCCAGCAGTGACCCCGGGAAAAGCACAGATACGCAGTATTTT
-,TRBJ2-7,TRBV20-1,-,12,CSASPEFYEQYF,TGCAGTGCCTCTCCAGAGTTTTACGAGCAGTACTTC
TRBD1,TRBJ2-5,TRBV2,-,14,CASSEPRQGRAQYF,TGTGCCAGCAGTGAGCCCCGACAGGGTCGGGCCCAGTACTTC
-,TRBJ1-1,TRBV30,many,13,CAWANPGGSKAFF,TGTGCCTGGGCCAACCCGGGAGGATCGAAAGCTTTCTTT
TRBD2,TRBJ2-1,TRBV10-3,many,17,CAISESGLAGGQDEQFF,TGTGCCATCAGTGAGTCCGGACTAGCGGGGGGCCAGGATGAGCAGTTCTTC
TRBD1,TRBJ1-4,TRBV28,few,11,CASSMGQLLFF,TGTGCCAGCAGTATGGGACAGCTGTTGTTTTTT
-,TRBJ1-2,TRBV14,-,14,CASSQGAQFYGYTF,TGTGCCAGCAGCCAAGGAGCTCAATTCTATGGCTACACCTTC
TRBD1,TRBJ2-2,TRBV24-1,many,16,CATSDLRPGQAFELFF,TGTGCCACCAGTGATTTGCGGCCGGGACAGGCCTTCGAGCTGTTTTTT
-,TRBJ2-2,TRBV27,many,15,CASSSGTDRAGELFF,TGTGCCAGCAGTTCAGGGACGGACCGCGCCGGGGAGCTGTTTTTT
-,TRBJ1-6,TRBV4-1,many,13,CASSQDLEGPLHF,TGCGCCAGCAGCCAAGATCTGGAGGGTCCCCTCCACTTT
TRBD1,TRBJ2-7,TRBV5-6,-,13,CASSKQGVYEQYF,TGTGCCAGCAGCAAACAGGGGGTCTACGAGCAGTACTTC
TRBD1,TRBJ2-1,TRBV11-2,-,14,CASSLTGGLNEQFF,TGTGCCAGCAGCTTGACAGGGGGCCTGAACGAGCAGTTCTTC
-,TRBJ2-5,TRBV12-3/TRBV12-4,-,14,CASSSRTDQETQYF,TGTGCCAGCAGTTCCCGGACTGACCAAGAGACCCAGTACTTC
-,TRBJ1-1,TRBV12-3/TRBV12-4,many,14,CASSSQGFRTEAFF,TGTGCCAGCAGTTCACAAGGGTTTAGGACTGAAGCTTTCTTT
TRBD2,TRBJ2-3,TRBV12-3/TRBV12-4,-,16,CASSLSGGGDTDTQYF,TGTGCCAGCAGTTTATCGGGCGGGGGGGACACAGATACGCAGTATTTT
-,TRBJ1-3,TRBV28,-,14,CASSLLGVGNTIYF,TGTGCCAGCAGTTTGTTAGGGGTAGGAAACACCATATATTTT
-,TRBJ2-3,TRBV14,-,14,CASSPLVSTDTQYF,TGTGCCAGCAGCCCCTTGGTCTCCACAGATACGCAGTATTTT
-,TRBJ1-1,TRBV12-3/TRBV12-4,many,13,CASRITGNTEAFF,TGTGCCAGCAGGATAACAGGGAACACTGAAGCTTTCTTT